Below are 17 T cell receptor beta chains sequenced from a single sample in a study of shared clonotypes between healthy human individuals. Profiled with immunoSEQ multiplex PCR; TCRdb holds only in-frame clones, not every one. The sample records about 110,000 clones, around 65% being singletons. The sample comprised memory CD8+ T cells sorted from blood. Indicated subset: CD45RO+ cells pooled with CCR7-negative TemRA cells. These TCRs come from a woman in her twenties or thirties in good health.

The chain uses TRBV7-2 and TRBJ2-7; the D gene is possibly TRBD2 (6 bases). This CDR3 region has 12 residues. Per germline, CDR1 SGHTA and CDR2 FQGNSA. Trimming stripped 8 bases from V and 4 bases from J, with 12 bases between. The CDR3 sequence is CASALGGYEQYF. CDR3 in DNA: TGTGCCAGCGCCCTGGGGGGTTACGAGCAGTACTTC. The full variable domain, completed using reference TRBV7-2 and TRBJ2-7, is GAGVSQSPSNKVTEKGKDVELRCDPISGHTALYWYRQSLGQGLEFLIYFQGNSAPDKSGLPSDRFSAERTGGSVSTLTIQRTQQEDSAVYLCASALGGYEQYFGPGTRLTVT.

The V and J genes are TRBV6-5 and TRBJ2-7; TRBD2 matches at 9 bases. CDR1 and CDR2 (germline): MNHEY, SVGAGI. J lost 3 bases, V lost 5 bases, and 8 bases had no gene match. This CDR3 comprises 15 residues. CDR3 coding DNA: TGTGCCAGCAGTGGCGGAGCGGGAGGTTTCTACGAGCAGTACTTC. It specifies CASSGGAGGFYEQYF.

This clone was counted only a few times. The rearrangement joins TRBV4-1 to TRBJ2-7, with D maybe TRBD1 (7 bases). Per germline, CDR1 MGHRA and CDR2 YSYEKL. The CDR3 loop spans 15 amino acids. V shed 0 bases and J shed 0 bases, with 9 bases lying between them. The CDR3 protein is CASSQERDSSYEQYF. For the CDR3, the DNA is TGCGCCAGCAGCCAAGAGCGGGACAGCTCCTACGAGCAGTACTTC.

V gene TRBV29-1 combines with J gene TRBJ2-1; D is ambiguous. This CDR3 is 15 amino acids long. Germline values: CDR1 SQVTM, CDR2 ANQGSEA. Trimming shortened V by 6 bases and J by 4 bases, and 19 bases separated the two germline ends. CDR3 coding DNA: TGCAGCGTCCACCTTACTGGCGGTAAATACAATGAGCAGTTCTTC. As protein: CSVHLTGGKYNEQFF.

This clone has ten or more counts. The gene calls are TRBV6-1 and TRBJ2-5; a weak D match, TRBD1 (6 bases). Germline V lookup: CDR1 MNHNS, CDR2 SASEGT. The CDR3 contains 13 residues. The V and J ends lost 5 bases and 1 base respectively, with 8 bases between them. CDR3 sequence (DNA): TGTGCCAGCAGTAGACAGGCCCAAGAGACCCAGTACTTC. Protein sequence: CASSRQAQETQYF.

CDR3 bases: TGTGCCAGCAGTGCGGGACCCTACAACACTGAAGCTTTCTTT. Amino acid sequence: CASSAGPYNTEAFF. The V and J genes are TRBV6-1 and TRBJ1-1, with a weak D call TRBD1 (5 bases). CDR3 length: 14 amino acids. V lost 4 bases and J lost 2, with 11 bases in between. Per germline, CDR1 MNHNS and CDR2 SASEGT.

Here the CDR3 reads CASSPVSSTGELFF. The CDR3 nucleotides read TGTGCCAGCTCACCAGTGTCCTCCACCGGGGAGCTGTTTTTT. The chain joins TRBV18 to TRBJ2-2; D gene ambiguous. V dropped 2 bases and J dropped 4 bases, with 8 bases sitting between them. The CDR3 length is 14 residues. CDR1 KGHSH and CDR2 LQKENI come from the germline V gene.

In the case of this clone: The same CDR3 is also encoded by other DNA sequences in this sample. Here the CDR3 DNA reads TGTGCCAGTAGTGATCTAGCGGGAGTAGGCAATGAGCAGTTCTTC. Its protein product is CASSDLAGVGNEQFF. V usage is TRBV19 and J usage is TRBJ2-1, with 10 bases that match TRBD2. CDR3 length: 15 amino acids. Germline V gives CDR1 LNHDA, CDR2 SQIVND (reference sequence). V trimming: 5 bases; J trimming: 6 bases; junction bases outside the gene matches: 7. The full variable domain, with the rest looked up from reference TRBV19 and TRBJ2-1, is DGGITQSPKYLFRKEGQNVTLSCEQNLNHDAMYWYRQDPGQGLRLIYYSQIVNDFQKGDIAEGYSVSREKKESFPLTVTSAQKNPTAFYLCASSDLAGVGNEQFFGPGTRLTVL.

The chain employs TRBV6-4 and TRBJ2-1; TRBD1 is a possible D gene (6 bases). Per the germline V gene, CDR1 is MRHNA and CDR2 is SNTAGT. With 4 bases removed from V and 1 base from J, the gap between germline ends came to 11 bases. The CDR3 runs to 15 residues. Here the CDR3 DNA reads TGTGCCAGCAGTGGACAGGCCGGTTCCTACAATGAGCAGTTCTTC. This encodes CASSGQAGSYNEQFF.

The chain has TRBV11-2 and TRBJ2-3, with TRBD2 as a possible D gene (5 bases). CDR3 length: 14 amino acids. Looked up from germline, CDR1 is SGHAT and CDR2 is FQNNGV. V gave up 1 base and J gave up 6 bases, with 11 bases separating them. The CDR3, as DNA: TGTGCCAGCAGCTTAGCCTGGACTGGGGATACGCAGTATTTT. Translating gives CASSLAWTGDTQYF.

The V and J genes are TRBV28 and TRBJ1-3; 11 bases map to TRBD1. With 4 bases clipped from V and 0 bases from J, the junction kept 8 bases outside the gene matches. The CDR3 consists of 18 residues. CDR1 is MDHEN, CDR2 SYDVKM, per germline. CDR3 nucleotides: TGTGCCAGCAGTTCTCCCGGGACAGGGGGAGACTCTGGAAACACCATATATTTT. Its protein is CASSSPGTGGDSGNTIYF. The variable domain in full, completed from reference TRBV28 and TRBJ1-3, reads DVKVTQSSRYLVKRTGEKVFLECVQDMDHENMFWYRQDPGLGLRLIYFSYDVKMKEKGDIPEGYSVSREKKERFSLILESASTNQTSMYLCASSSPGTGGDSGNTIYFGEGSWLTVV.

The chain uses TRBV4-1 and TRBJ1-5; tentative D call: TRBD1 (5 bases). Germline V gene lookup returns CDR1 MGHRA and CDR2 YSYEKL. V dropped 3 bases and J dropped 2 bases, with 14 bases sitting between them. The CDR3 extends over 16 amino acids. CDR3 DNA: TGCGCCAGCAGCCAGTGGGGGATATCGGGCAATCAGCCCCAGCATTTT. Residues: CASSQWGISGNQPQHF.

The rearrangement uses TRBV28 and TRBJ1-2, with D possibly matching TRBD1 (6 bases). The V end lost 2 bases, the J end lost 2 bases, and 15 bases lay between the germline ends. This CDR3 is built from 16 residues. CDR1 is MDHEN, CDR2 SYDVKM, per germline. CDR3 DNA sequence: TGTGCCAGCAGTTTAGGGAGGGGCAGGGGAAACTATGGCTACACCTTC. Translating gives CASSLGRGRGNYGYTF.

The rearrangement joins TRBV4-1 to TRBJ1-2; unclear D gene. The CDR3 is made up of 14 amino acids. The V end lost 2 bases, the J end lost 0 bases, and 7 bases lay between the germline ends. Germline-derived CDR1 and CDR2 are MGHRA and YSYEKL. Written as DNA, the CDR3 is TGCGCCAGCAGCCAACTTTGGGCTAACTATGGCTACACCTTC. This sequence encodes CASSQLWANYGYTF.

The gene calls are TRBV7-9 and TRBJ2-7; 10 nucleotides match TRBD2. With 5 bases clipped from V and 4 bases from J, the junction kept 11 bases outside the gene matches. CDR3 length: 16 amino acids. Germline assignment: CDR1 SEHNR and CDR2 FQNEAQ (reference sequence). The CDR3 nucleotides are TGTGCCAGCAGCCAAGGGCTAGCGGGAGAAGGGTACGAGCAGTACTTC. It codes for CASSQGLAGEGYEQYF.

The V gene is TRBV7-7, the J gene TRBJ2-5; D possibly matches TRBD1 or TRBD2 (6 bases each). Trimming took off 2 bases at V and 2 bases at J, with 12 bases between the two ends. This CDR3 spans 15 amino acids. Germline assignment: CDR1 SSHAT and CDR2 FNYEAQ (reference sequence). CDR3 bases: TGTGCCAGCAGCTTAACCGTAGGGGGGCAAGAGACCCAGTACTTC. The encoded protein is CASSLTVGGQETQYF.

This chain uses TRBV30 with TRBJ2-7, with D unclear. CDR1 is GTSNPN and CDR2 is SVGIG in the germline V gene (reference sequence). V was shortened by 2 bases and J by 0 bases, with 8 bases between the two germline ends. This CDR3 is built from 13 residues. The CDR3 reads CAWSLGSSYEQYF. CDR3 nucleotide sequence: TGTGCCTGGAGTCTGGGAAGCTCCTACGAGCAGTACTTC.